This TCR beta chain was sequenced in a study of patients and donors after allogeneic stem cell transplantation. V was clipped by 1 base and J by 7 bases; unmatched bases: 11. The CDR3 runs to 18 residues. The V gene's germline CDR1 is LGHDT and CDR2 YNNKEL (reference sequence). Using its own MiXCR run on the RT-PCR reads, TCRdb lists one record per CDR3 protein. The sample shows about 230,000 distinct CDR3 sequences, 11% to 15% of them seen only once. This clonotype was seen a few times. The J gene is TRBJ2-4, the V gene TRBV3-1; 12 bases agree with TRBD2. The sequence came from a human donor who was either an allogeneic HSCT recipient or a stem cell or donor lymphocyte infusion donor (not recorded which). It is not recorded whose cells these are; they may come from a transplant donor. The sequenced sample consisted of blood, either unsorted or a sorted T cell fraction (not recorded which). CDR3 nucleotides: TGTGCCAGCAGCCAAGGGCTAGCGGGAGGGTCCTTGGTGAACATTCAGTACTTC. Residues: CASSQGLAGGSLVNIQYF.